These T cell receptor beta chains were read from a single sample in a study of blood T cell repertoires in COVID-19. Some clones are missing from TCRdb's copy, which holds only in-frame ones; the method was immunoSEQ multiplex PCR. The table lists about 140,000 clones, approximately 88% of them singletons. The sample taken for sequencing was peripheral blood. The receptors were sampled from a man between 65 and 85 years old with acute or convalescent COVID-19. CDR3s include the opening cysteine and the closing phenylalanine or tryptophan. Each record gives: V gene, J gene, D gene, clone size, CDR3 DNA, CDR3 protein. D genes are given only for firm matches. The listing skips clone size in some rows; elsewhere it reads once, few, many or a size class.

V: TRBV5-1
J: TRBJ1-2
D: TRBD1
size: -
DNA: TGCGCCAGCAGCCATACAGGGGTAAAGCGAGGGGGCTATGGCTACACCTTC
CDR3: CASSHTGVKRGGYGYTF

V: TRBV29-1
J: TRBJ2-1
D: TRBD2
size: -
DNA: TGCAGCGCCCCCAGACTAGCGGCGTACAATGAGCAGTTCTTC
CDR3: CSAPRLAAYNEQFF

V: TRBV4-1
J: TRBJ1-2
D: TRBD1
size: -
DNA: TGCGCCAGCAGCCCCGGGACAGGGAATGTCTATGGCTACACCTTC
CDR3: CASSPGTGNVYGYTF

V: TRBV19
J: TRBJ2-2
D: -
size: -
DNA: TGTGCCAGTAGCACATGGCCCGGGGAGCTGTTTTTT
CDR3: CASSTWPGELFF

V: TRBV2
J: TRBJ2-2
D: TRBD2
size: -
DNA: TGTGCCAGCAGTGAAGACGGGGGGGTGAACACCGGGGAGCTGTTTTTT
CDR3: CASSEDGGVNTGELFF

V: TRBV28
J: TRBJ2-5
D: -
size: -
DNA: TGTGCCAGCATCGAAGGGGGGGCTAGAGAGACCCAGTACTTC
CDR3: CASIEGGARETQYF

V: TRBV5-5
J: TRBJ2-4
D: -
size: -
DNA: TGTGCCAGCAGCTTGGATCCATATAGAGCCAAAAACATTCAGTACTTC
CDR3: CASSLDPYRAKNIQYF

V: TRBV20-1
J: TRBJ2-7
D: -
size: -
DNA: TGCAGTGCTAGTGAGGCCGGGAAGGTCGTCTACGAGCAGTACTTC
CDR3: CSASEAGKVVYEQYF

V: TRBV5-8
J: TRBJ2-1
D: TRBD1
size: -
DNA: TGTGCCAGCAGACAGGGGGATGAAAACAATGAGCAGTTCTTC
CDR3: CASRQGDENNEQFF

V: TRBV5-1
J: TRBJ1-5
D: TRBD1
size: -
DNA: TGCGCCAGCAGCTTCCGGACAGGTAGCAATCAGCCCCAGCATTTT
CDR3: CASSFRTGSNQPQHF

V: TRBV28
J: TRBJ2-7
D: -
size: -
DNA: TGTGCCAGCAGTTGGGGTTGGAGGTTTCCCTACGAGCAGTACTTC
CDR3: CASSWGWRFPYEQYF

V: TRBV18
J: TRBJ1-3
D: -
size: -
DNA: TGTGCCAGCTCACCACCGGGCAGGGCGCCCGGAAACACCATATATTTT
CDR3: CASSPPGRAPGNTIYF

V: TRBV2
J: TRBJ1-3
D: -
size: -
DNA: TGTGCCAGCAGGGGAGGACACTCTGGAAACACCATATATTTT
CDR3: CASRGGHSGNTIYF

V: TRBV7-2
J: TRBJ2-1
D: TRBD2
size: -
DNA: TGTGCCAGCAGCTTACAGGGGGCGGTGGGACTAGCGGGAAACAATGAGCAGTTCTTC
CDR3: CASSLQGAVGLAGNNEQFF

V: TRBV6-5
J: TRBJ2-1
D: -
size: -
DNA: TGTGCCAGCAGAAGACAGCCAGGGGACTACAATGAGCAGTTCTTC
CDR3: CASRRQPGDYNEQFF

V: TRBV7-6
J: TRBJ1-2
D: -
size: once
DNA: TGTGCCAGCAGCCCAATTTCCCCACAGAGAGATGGCTACACCTTC
CDR3: CASSPISPQRDGYTF

V: TRBV7-9
J: TRBJ2-1
D: -
size: -
DNA: TGTGCCAGCAGCCAAACAGGGAATGAGCAGTTCTTC
CDR3: CASSQTGNEQFF

V: TRBV19
J: TRBJ1-2
D: -
size: -
DNA: TGTGCCAGTACCTCTCCTCGGGGCTACACCTTC
CDR3: CASTSPRGYTF

V: TRBV7-8
J: TRBJ1-2
D: -
size: -
DNA: TGTGCCAGCAGCTTTAGTCTCTATGGCTACACCTTC
CDR3: CASSFSLYGYTF

V: TRBV28
J: TRBJ2-1
D: -
size: -
DNA: TGTGCCAGCAGCCCATCGACTAGTCAGTCCAGAGTAGTAATCTACAATGAGCAGTTCTTC
CDR3: CASSPSTSQSRVVIYNEQFF

V: TRBV6-2/TRBV6-3
J: TRBJ2-7
D: TRBD2
size: -
DNA: TGTGCCAGCAGTGGGACTAGCGGGGCTTACGAGCAGTACTTC
CDR3: CASSGTSGAYEQYF

V: TRBV6-2/TRBV6-3
J: TRBJ2-7
D: TRBD2
size: -
DNA: TGTGCCAGCAGTTATTTCGGCGGGGGGGCCTACGAGCAGTACTTC
CDR3: CASSYFGGGAYEQYF

V: TRBV10-3
J: TRBJ1-3
D: -
size: few
DNA: TGTGCCATCAGTGATTTGGGGGCCTCTGGAAACACCATATATTTT
CDR3: CAISDLGASGNTIYF

V: TRBV2
J: TRBJ1-6
D: -
size: few
DNA: TGTGCCAGCAAGGGGACAAATAATTCACCCCTCCACTTT
CDR3: CASKGTNNSPLHF

V: TRBV28
J: TRBJ2-1
D: TRBD2
size: once
DNA: TGTGCCAGCAGTAAAATAGCGGGAGTGTTCTTC
CDR3: CASSKIAGVFF

V: TRBV7-2
J: TRBJ1-5
D: -
size: -
DNA: TGTGCCAGCAGCTTAGGTGGCGGGGCTAATCAGCCCCAGCATTTT
CDR3: CASSLGGGANQPQHF

V: TRBV29-1
J: TRBJ2-5
D: -
size: -
DNA: TGCAGCCATGGGGGCAGGGGCCAAGAGACCCAGTACTTC
CDR3: CSHGGRGQETQYF

V: TRBV18
J: TRBJ2-1
D: -
size: -
DNA: TGTGCCAGCTCACCTTACTCCAATGAGCAGTTCTTC
CDR3: CASSPYSNEQFF

V: TRBV10-3
J: TRBJ2-7
D: -
size: -
DNA: TGTGCCATCAGTGAATCTAACGAGTACTCCGAGCAGTACTTC
CDR3: CAISESNEYSEQYF

V: TRBV5-5
J: TRBJ1-5
D: -
size: once
DNA: TGTGCCAGCAGCCTTGGGACGGAGGGTCAGCCCCAGCATTTT
CDR3: CASSLGTEGQPQHF

V: TRBV27
J: TRBJ2-1
D: TRBD2
size: -
DNA: TGTGCCAGCAGTTTACCCCGGACTAGCGGGAGGTTCCATGAGCAGTTCTTC
CDR3: CASSLPRTSGRFHEQFF

V: TRBV7-9
J: TRBJ2-2
D: TRBD1
size: -
DNA: TGTGCCAGCAGCCGTGGGACAGGGAACACCGGGGAGCTGTTTTTT
CDR3: CASSRGTGNTGELFF

V: TRBV7-2
J: TRBJ1-2
D: -
size: -
DNA: TGTGCCAGCACCCCGGGTTCAGGGACTAACTATGGCTACACCTTC
CDR3: CASTPGSGTNYGYTF

V: TRBV5-1
J: TRBJ1-5
D: -
size: -
DNA: TGCGCCAGCGCCGAGGGGGAAGGAAATCAGCCCCAGCATTTT
CDR3: CASAEGEGNQPQHF

V: TRBV19
J: TRBJ2-3
D: TRBD2
size: -
DNA: TGTGCCAGTAGTAGGGCGGGAGCAACAGATACGCAGTATTTT
CDR3: CASSRAGATDTQYF

V: TRBV3-1/TRBV3-2
J: TRBJ2-1
D: TRBD2
size: -
DNA: TGTGCCAGCAGCGGTTGGACTAGCGGGAGAGGGAATGAGCAGTTCTTC
CDR3: CASSGWTSGRGNEQFF

V: TRBV25-1
J: TRBJ2-3
D: TRBD2
size: -
DNA: TGTGCCAGCAGTGAATATACTAGCGGATACACAGATACGCAGTATTTT
CDR3: CASSEYTSGYTDTQYF

V: TRBV5-4
J: TRBJ1-1
D: -
size: -
DNA: TGTGCCAGCAGCTTGGGTGCAGGGGAAGCAGGAACTGAAGCTTTCTTT
CDR3: CASSLGAGEAGTEAFF

V: TRBV5-8
J: TRBJ1-2
D: -
size: few
DNA: TGTGCCAGCAGGGGAGGGGGATTCGGTGGCTACACCTTC
CDR3: CASRGGGFGGYTF

V: TRBV18
J: TRBJ2-5
D: -
size: -
DNA: TGTGCCAGCTCACCCCAGGGTAGGAGTGAGACCCAGTACTTC
CDR3: CASSPQGRSETQYF

V: TRBV5-6
J: TRBJ2-3
D: -
size: -
DNA: TGTGCCAGCCCTTATCCTGCAGATACGCAGTATTTT
CDR3: CASPYPADTQYF

V: TRBV23-1
J: TRBJ1-5
D: -
size: -
DNA: TGCGCCAGCACTGGGGCTGTAGGCCAGCCCCAGCATTTT
CDR3: CASTGAVGQPQHF

V: TRBV6-5
J: TRBJ1-4
D: TRBD1
size: -
DNA: TGTGCCAGCAGCTTCGGGACAGGAGAAGGTGAAAAACTGTTTTTT
CDR3: CASSFGTGEGEKLFF

V: TRBV25-1
J: TRBJ2-1
D: -
size: -
DNA: TGTGCCAGCAGTTTATCCGGGACCTACAATGAGCAGTTCTTC
CDR3: CASSLSGTYNEQFF

V: TRBV29-1
J: TRBJ2-1
D: -
size: -
DNA: TGCAGCGTTGGACAGAACACCATCGGTGAGCAGTTCTTC
CDR3: CSVGQNTIGEQFF

V: TRBV6-1
J: TRBJ1-1
D: TRBD1
size: -
DNA: TGTGCCAGCAGTGAACGCCAAGGGGGCCAACCTGAAGCTTTCTTT
CDR3: CASSERQGGQPEAFF

V: TRBV28
J: TRBJ2-1
D: TRBD1
size: -
DNA: TGTGCCAGCAGTTCCAGCACCGGAGTCCGGGACAGCACGATCGTCGGGCAGTTCTTC
CDR3: CASSSSTGVRDSTIVGQFF

V: TRBV12-5
J: TRBJ2-3
D: TRBD2
size: -
DNA: TGTGCTAGTGGTCCATCGGGACTAGCGGGGAACACAGATACGCAGTATTTT
CDR3: CASGPSGLAGNTDTQYF

V: TRBV5-4
J: TRBJ2-7
D: TRBD1
size: -
DNA: TGTGCCAGCCACCGGGACAGGGTCTACGAGCAGTACTTC
CDR3: CASHRDRVYEQYF

V: TRBV5-1
J: TRBJ1-1
D: -
size: -
DNA: TGCGCCAGCAGCTCACTTCAGAGGACTGAAGCTTTCTTT
CDR3: CASSSLQRTEAFF

V: TRBV6-1
J: TRBJ2-2
D: -
size: -
DNA: TGTGCCAGCAGTGTTTCTGAGCGGTCGGTCACCGGGGAGCTGTTTTTT
CDR3: CASSVSERSVTGELFF

V: TRBV2
J: TRBJ1-3
D: -
size: -
DNA: TGTGCCAGCAGTGAACAGGGTCCGGCTGGAAACACCATATATTTT
CDR3: CASSEQGPAGNTIYF

V: TRBV6-5
J: TRBJ1-4
D: -
size: -
DNA: TGTGCCAGCAGTTACCGAGGTCCTAATGAAAAACTGTTTTTT
CDR3: CASSYRGPNEKLFF